These 30 T cell receptor beta chains came from one sample sequenced in a study of shared clonotypes between healthy human individuals. The data were produced by immunoSEQ multiplex PCR, yet TCRdb's version contains in-frame clones alone and is incomplete. Here the sample spans about 2.4 million clones, 80% to 95% being singletons. Sequencing was done on a sample of naive CD4+ T cells from PBMCs. Indicated subset: CD45RA+ positively selected. All receptors come from a man aged 18 to 30 in good health. Some clones in this sample may be carry-over from other donors' samples.

The genes are TRBV29-1 and TRBJ1-1; D is ambiguous. This CDR3 has 13 residues. CDR1 is SQVTM, CDR2 ANQGSEA, per germline. V gave up 0 bases and J gave up 4 bases, with 9 bases separating them. In nucleotides, the CDR3 is TGCAGCGTTGAAGATTCCCTTTTCACTGAAGCTTTCTTT. Translation: CSVEDSLFTEAFF.

In DNA, the CDR3 is TGTGCCAGCAGCTTATTGGGCCCGTACAATGAGCAGTTCTTC. Translating it yields CASSLLGPYNEQFF. The chain has TRBV7-3 and TRBJ2-1, with D unresolved. The V end lost 2 bases, the J end lost 4 bases, and 9 bases lay between the germline ends. Germline values: CDR1 SGHTA, CDR2 FQGTGA. This CDR3 is 14 amino acids long. Combining the CDR3 with reference TRBV7-3 and TRBJ2-1 gives the whole variable domain GAGVSQTPSNKVTEKGKYVELRCDPISGHTALYWYRQSLGQGPEFLIYFQGTGAADDSGLPNDRFFAVRPEGSVSTLKIQRTERGDSAVYLCASSLLGPYNEQFFGPGTRLTVL.

The V gene is TRBV28, the J gene TRBJ2-2; 9 positions match TRBD1. Germline lookup yields CDR1 MDHEN and CDR2 SYDVKM. The CDR3 spans 15 residues. The V and J ends lost 8 bases and 5 bases, in that order; junction bases with no gene match: 9. In DNA, the CDR3 is TGTGCCAGCGAATTCAGACAGGGGGGAACCGGGGAGCTGTTTTTT. It is translated as CASEFRQGGTGELFF.

The chain recombines TRBV21-1 with TRBJ2-1; TRBD2, the table's D call, was not compared with the DNA. TRBV21-1 is recorded as a pseudogene. The CDR3 extends over 17 amino acids. For the CDR3, the DNA is TGTGCCAGCAGCATAAGTTTTGGGAGGACTAGCGGGAATGAGCAGTTCTTC. The encoded protein is CASSISFGRTSGNEQFF.

This clone was counted once. Other DNA sequences of this sample code for an identical CDR3. This chain joins TRBV5-1 and TRBJ2-1; the D is unclear. Looked up from germline, CDR1 is SGHRS and CDR2 is YFSETQ. The CDR3 has 12 residues. Trimming removed 0 bases from V and 4 bases from J, with 2 bases in between. CDR3 sequence: CASSLVYNEQFF. For the CDR3, the DNA is TGCGCCAGCAGCTTGGTTTACAATGAGCAGTTCTTC.

The V and J genes are TRBV5-1 and TRBJ2-5, with 12 bases identical to TRBD2. The V gene end was trimmed by 0 bases and the J gene end by 8 bases; junction bases not matched to a gene: 17. CDR3 size: 19 residues. Germline V CDR1 and CDR2: SGHRS, YFSETQ. The DNA for the CDR3 is TGCGCCAGCAGCTTGGCGAGGTCCTCAGCTTGGACTAGCGGGGATACCCAGTACTTC. Its protein is CASSLARSSAWTSGDTQYF. The whole variable domain, remainder taken from reference TRBV5-1 and TRBJ2-5, is KAGVTQTPRYLIKTRGQQVTLSCSPISGHRSVSWYQQTPGQGLQFLFEYFSETQRNKGNFPGRFSGRQFSNSRSEMNVSTLELGDSALYLCASSLARSSAWTSGDTQYFGPGTRLLVL.

The rearrangement uses TRBV7-2 and TRBJ1-5; D is possibly TRBD1 (6 bases). The CDR3 spans 15 residues. The germline CDR1 and CDR2 sequences are SGHTA and FQGNSA. Deletions cut 5 bases from V and 2 bases from J, with 13 bases between. Here the CDR3 DNA reads TGTGCCAGCAGCCCCAAGGGGGGGGGCAATCAGCCCCAGCATTTT. Translating it yields CASSPKGGGNQPQHF.

Points on this clone: The same CDR3 is also encoded by other DNA sequences in this sample. The J gene is TRBJ1-1, the V gene TRBV28; 9 nucleotides align to TRBD1. The CDR3 consists of 14 residues. The germline V gene encodes CDR1 MDHEN and CDR2 SYDVKM. Trimming removed 4 bases from V and 5 bases from J; junction bases left unmatched: 5. CDR3 residues: CASSSPGQGTEAFF. The CDR3 nucleotides are TGTGCCAGCAGTTCCCCGGGACAGGGAACTGAAGCTTTCTTT.

The genes are TRBV28 and TRBJ1-1, with D maybe TRBD1 (5 bases). Germline values: CDR1 MDHEN, CDR2 SYDVKM. Trimming pared 5 bases from V and 5 bases from J, leaving 18 bases between. The CDR3 length is 15 residues. The CDR3 nucleotides are TGTGCCAGCAGTACCCCCGCAGGGTTGGTTACTGAAGCTTTCTTT. Translation gives CASSTPAGLVTEAFF.

J is TRBJ2-3 and V is TRBV10-1; D ambiguous. From germline, CDR1 is WNHNN and CDR2 SYGVQD (reference sequence). The CDR3 contains 13 residues. With 6 bases removed from V and 6 bases from J, the gap between germline ends came to 13 bases. The CDR3 here is CASSPDVRDTQYF. CDR3 in DNA: TGCGCCAGCAGCCCGGACGTCAGGGATACGCAGTATTTT.

This clone appeared a few times. The rearrangement links TRBV5-1 to TRBJ1-1; unclear D gene. The ends were cut back, 4 bases at V and 5 bases at J, with 15 bases in the middle. Germline V gene sequence: CDR1 SGHRS, CDR2 YFSETQ. There are 14 residues in the CDR3. The CDR3 region has the DNA TGCGCCAGCAGCCAAAGGATCCCATTGACTGAAGCTTTCTTT. It specifies CASSQRIPLTEAFF.

Worth noting for this clone: Other DNA sequences of this sample code for an identical CDR3. V gene TRBV5-1 combines with J gene TRBJ2-5; 8 bases are shared with TRBD2. This CDR3 has 14 amino acids. CDR1 and CDR2 from the germline V gene are SGHRS and YFSETQ. V shed 2 bases, J shed 4 bases, and the junction held 4 bases outside the gene matches. The CDR3 loop is CASSLSGGGETQYF. The DNA for the CDR3 is TGCGCCAGCAGCTTAAGCGGGGGAGGAGAGACCCAGTACTTC.

This chain uses TRBV25-1 with TRBJ2-3; D tentatively fits TRBD1 or TRBD2 (5 bases each). CDR3 length equals 14 residues. Trimming removed 5 bases at V and 6 bases at J, with 15 bases between. Germline V gene data show CDR1 as MGHDK and CDR2 as SYGVNS. CDR3 bases: TGTGCCAGCAGTCCGGGACCCAGGTGGGATACGCAGTATTTT. As protein: CASSPGPRWDTQYF.

The V gene is TRBV9, the J gene TRBJ2-5; D is unclear. CDR3 length equals 15 residues. Germline assignment: CDR1 SGDLS and CDR2 YYNGEE. Trimming pared 0 bases from V and 5 bases from J, leaving 14 bases between. CDR3 coding DNA: TGTGCCAGCAGCGTAGCTCTGGGCGGCTGGGAGACCCAGTACTTC. This sequence encodes CASSVALGGWETQYF.

The genes are TRBV9 and TRBJ1-1, with D perhaps matching TRBD1 (6 bases). V gave up 0 bases and J gave up 4 bases, with 10 bases separating them. Germline V gives CDR1 SGDLS, CDR2 YYNGEE. The CDR3 length is 14 residues. In DNA form, the CDR3 reads TGTGCCAGCAGCGTAGAGCTGGGGGCCACTGAAGCTTTCTTT. Its translation is CASSVELGATEAFF.

This rearrangement joins TRBV11-1 to TRBJ2-5; 7 nucleotides line up with TRBD1. Losses at the gene ends were 5 bases for V and 2 bases for J; bases not matched to a gene: 2. CDR1 is SGHAT and CDR2 is FQDESV in the germline V gene (reference sequence). There are 13 residues in the CDR3. The CDR3 here is CASSADRQETQYF. CDR3 DNA sequence: TGTGCCAGCAGCGCGGACAGGCAAGAGACCCAGTACTTC.

The chain carries TRBV29-1 and TRBJ2-2, with 9 positions matching TRBD1. This CDR3 comprises 15 residues. CDR1 is SQVTM, CDR2 ANQGSEA, per germline. V lost 7 bases, J lost 4 bases, and 10 bases stayed unmatched. The CDR3 nucleotides are TGCAGCGCCGGAAGGGACAGGGCGTCCACCGGGGAGCTGTTTTTT. As protein: CSAGRDRASTGELFF.

The rearrangement joins TRBV11-2 to TRBJ2-1; D is unresolved. Germline V lookup: CDR1 SGHAT, CDR2 FQNNGV. Deletions cut 5 bases from V and 3 bases from J, with 11 bases between. The CDR3 loop spans 14 amino acids. CDR3: CASSPGQLYNEQFF. CDR3 DNA: TGTGCCAGCAGCCCCGGTCAGCTCTACAATGAGCAGTTCTTC.

V usage is TRBV11-2 and J usage is TRBJ2-2, with unresolved D. Germline V lookup: CDR1 SGHAT, CDR2 FQNNGV. The CDR3 is 13 residues long. The germline V and J ends were trimmed by 3 bases and 4 bases, with 6 bases remaining between them. For the CDR3, the DNA is TGTGCCAGCAGCTTTACGGGCACCGGGGAGCTGTTTTTT. Protein sequence: CASSFTGTGELFF. The whole variable domain, filled in from reference TRBV11-2 and TRBJ2-2, reads EAGVAQSPRYKIIEKRQSVAFWCNPISGHATLYWYQQILGQGPKLLIQFQNNGVVDDSQLPKDRFSAERLKGVDSTLKIQPAKLEDSAVYLCASSFTGTGELFFGEGSRLTVL.

The gene calls are TRBV10-3 and TRBJ1-1; D is ambiguous. Trimming stripped 4 bases from V and 1 base from J, with 13 bases between. The CDR3 totals 15 residues. CDR1 and CDR2 (germline): ENHRY, SYGVKD. The CDR3 spells CAISGRRTGNTEAFF. The CDR3 DNA sequence: TGTGCCATCAGTGGACGAAGGACGGGGAACACTGAAGCTTTCTTT.

V is TRBV2 and J is TRBJ2-4; D not resolved. Germline V gene data show CDR1 as SNHLY and CDR2 as FYNNEI. V lost 6 bases, J lost 7 bases, and 4 bases lay in between. The CDR3 sequence is 10 residues long. For the CDR3, the DNA is TGTGCCAGCAGACAGAACATTCAGTACTTC. Residues: CASRQNIQYF.

The table lists this clone with a count of one. The chain has TRBV5-1 and TRBJ2-7; perhaps TRBD2 as D (5 bases). The CDR3 runs to 12 residues. From germline, CDR1 is SGHRS and CDR2 YFSETQ. Trimming left V 10 bases short and J 0 bases short, with 11 bases between. The CDR3 coding sequence is TGCGCCTCCGGGGAGAGCTCCTACGAGCAGTACTTC. This sequence encodes CASGESSYEQYF.

This clone occurred once. The rearrangement joins TRBV9 to TRBJ1-1; perhaps TRBD1 as D (6 bases). CDR3 length: 14 amino acids. With 0 bases removed from V and 4 bases from J, the gap between germline ends came to 10 bases. From germline, CDR1 is SGDLS and CDR2 YYNGEE. Here the CDR3 reads CASSVGTGATEAFF. The CDR3 coding sequence is TGTGCCAGCAGCGTAGGCACGGGGGCCACTGAAGCTTTCTTT.

V is TRBV5-1 and J is TRBJ2-7; 9 bases are a match to TRBD1. The CDR3 loop spans 16 amino acids. Germline CDR1 is SGHRS and CDR2 is YFSETQ. V was pared by 0 bases and J by 6 bases, with 10 bases of the junction left unmatched. The CDR3 reads CASSLASDRGRGEQYF. In DNA, the CDR3 is TGCGCCAGCAGCTTGGCTTCCGACAGGGGGAGGGGCGAGCAGTACTTC.

This chain links TRBV6-6 with TRBJ1-1; D is unresolved. Germline V lookup: CDR1 MNHNY, CDR2 SVGAGI (reference sequence). With 2 bases removed from V and 11 bases from J, the gap between germline ends came to 18 bases. The CDR3 spans 14 residues. Here the CDR3 reads CASSYEQQPHGAFF. CDR3 nucleotides: TGTGCCAGCAGTTACGAACAGCAACCCCATGGGGCTTTCTTT.

This clone occurred a few times. This rearrangement joins TRBV7-2 to TRBJ1-5; 9 bases agree with TRBD1. Germline CDR1 reads SGHTA; CDR2 reads FQGNSA. This CDR3 has 15 amino acids. The V gene end was trimmed by 4 bases and the J gene end by 4 bases; junction bases not matched to a gene: 5. CDR3 DNA: TGTGCCAGCAGCTACCTACAGGGGGCTAATCAGCCCCAGCATTTT. Translating it yields CASSYLQGANQPQHF. The full variable domain, in which reference TRBV7-2 and TRBJ1-5 provide the parts outside the CDR3, is GAGVSQSPSNKVTEKGKDVELRCDPISGHTALYWYRQSLGQGLEFLIYFQGNSAPDKSGLPSDRFSAERTGGSVSTLTIQRTQQEDSAVYLCASSYLQGANQPQHFGDGTRLSIL.

The chain is built from TRBV19 and TRBJ1-5; tentatively, D is TRBD1 (5 bases). V was trimmed by 9 bases and J by 3 bases, leaving 24 bases between them. The CDR3 runs 17 residues. Germline values: CDR1 LNHDA, CDR2 SQIVND (reference sequence). CDR3 in DNA: TGTGCCAGCCGTCCCCACCAGGGAGCGGCCTCCAATCAGCCCCAGCATTTT. It translates to CASRPHQGAASNQPQHF.

This clone was counted once. This chain uses TRBV7-3 with TRBJ2-3, with TRBD2 matching 13 bases. The ends lost 5 bases at V and 4 bases at J; junction bases unmatched: 9. This CDR3 is built from 17 residues. Germline V gene lookup returns CDR1 SGHTA and CDR2 FQGTGA. The CDR3: CASSATPGLAGSDTQYF. The DNA for the CDR3 is TGTGCCAGCAGCGCTACTCCGGGACTAGCGGGATCAGATACGCAGTATTTT.

This chain joins TRBV19 and TRBJ1-1; a possible D gene is TRBD1 (6 bases). The CDR3 spans 15 residues. The germline CDR1 and CDR2 sequences are LNHDA and SQIVND (reference sequence). The germline V and J ends were trimmed by 3 bases and 4 bases, with 15 bases remaining between them. CDR3 coding DNA: TGTGCCAGTAGTATTAACTGGGGGGGCGGCACTGAAGCTTTCTTT. Protein sequence: CASSINWGGGTEAFF. The variable domain in full, with the rest retrieved from reference TRBV19 and TRBJ1-1, is DGGITQSPKYLFRKEGQNVTLSCEQNLNHDAMYWYRQDPGQGLRLIYYSQIVNDFQKGDIAEGYSVSREKKESFPLTVTSAQKNPTAFYLCASSINWGGGTEAFFGQGTRLTVV.

The chain combines TRBV5-6 with TRBJ1-2, with D possibly being TRBD1 (5 bases). The V gene's germline CDR1 is SGHDT and CDR2 YYEEEE. The germline V and J ends were trimmed by 4 bases and 5 bases, with 9 bases remaining between them. The CDR3 loop spans 12 amino acids. CDR3 nucleotides: TGTGCCAGCAGCGCCGACAGATATGGCTACACCTTC. Translation: CASSADRYGYTF.